A single sample is the source of the 8 T cell receptor beta chains below, sequenced in a study of T cells in Graves' hyperthyroidism and ophthalmopathy. RNA transcripts provided the source from which TCR beta CDR3 regions were amplified. An initial round of RT-PCR targeting the TCR CDR3 relied on the HTBI primer set. Via MiXCR, TCRdb re-called the multiplex PCR reads, giving one row per CDR3 protein. The sample lists 600,000 to 900,000 distinct CDR3 sequences, about a sixth occurring once. The sequencing input was blood. The receptors come from a man younger than 35 with Graves' hyperthyroidism.

A few counts support this clonotype. V gene TRBV4-2 combines with J gene TRBJ2-1, with D unclear. V dropped 6 bases and J dropped 0 bases, with 12 bases sitting between them. The CDR3 runs 15 residues. Germline-derived CDR1 and CDR2 are LGHNA and YNFKEQ. The CDR3 here is CASRPSETSYNEQFF. The DNA of the CDR3 is TGTGCCAGCAGACCCAGCGAAACCTCCTACAATGAGCAGTTCTTC.

In this sample, this clonotype turned up a few times. The chain is built from TRBV27 and TRBJ2-3, with D possibly being TRBD2 (5 bases). With 3 bases removed from V and 3 bases from J, the gap between germline ends came to 10 bases. CDR1 MNHEY and CDR2 SMNVEV come from the germline V gene (reference sequence). The CDR3 covers 14 residues. The CDR3 sequence is CASSFGLMTDTQYF. The CDR3 region has the DNA TGTGCCAGCAGTTTCGGACTTATGACAGATACGCAGTATTTT.

A note on this clonotype: At one boundary the junction diverges from the germline segment, which might be a read error. The rearrangement joins TRBV7-9 to TRBJ2-1, with D possibly TRBD1 on 6 matching bases. In germline, CDR1 is SEHNR, CDR2 FQNEAQ (reference sequence). The CDR3 spans 14 residues. The CDR3 DNA reads as TGTGCCAGCAGCCCTACAGGGCCCTACAATGAGCAGCTCTTC. This translates into CASSPTGPYNEQLF. The full variable domain, rest sourced from reference TRBV7-9 and TRBJ2-1, is DTGVSQNPRHKITKRGQNVTFRCDPISEHNRLYWYRQTLGQGPEFLTYFQNEAQLEKSRLLSDRFSAERPKGSFSTLEIQRTEQGDSAMYLCASSPTGPYNEQLFGPGTRLTVL.

This clonotype has at least ten counts. V and J are TRBV2 and TRBJ2-7; TRBD2 matches at 8 bases. There are 14 residues in the CDR3. J was trimmed by 7 bases and V by 6 bases; bases with no gene match: 11. Germline CDR1 is SNHLY and CDR2 is FYNNEI. The CDR3 loop reads CASRQELAAWEQYF. The DNA for the CDR3 is TGTGCCAGCAGACAGGAACTAGCGGCATGGGAGCAGTACTTC.

CDR3 residues: CASTKGAGTLNTEAFF. In DNA form, the CDR3 reads TGTGCCAGCACCAAGGGAGCCGGGACACTCAACACTGAAGCTTTCTTT. The J gene is TRBJ1-1, the V gene TRBV28; tentative D call: TRBD1 (6 bases). The CDR3 spans 16 residues. Germline CDR1 and CDR2: MDHEN and SYDVKM. V was shortened by 7 bases and J by 2 bases, with 20 bases between the two germline ends.

The table lists this clonotype with a few counts. The chain links TRBV24-1 to TRBJ2-7; perhaps D is TRBD1 or TRBD2 (5 bases each). The CDR3 sequence is 15 residues long. V lost 3 bases and J 3 bases, leaving 14 bases between the germline ends. CDR1 is KGHDR and CDR2 is SFDVKD in the germline V gene. DNA for the CDR3: TGTGCCACCAGTGATCCCAGGGAGACCAACTACGAGCAGTACTTC. This sequence encodes CATSDPRETNYEQYF.

This chain uses TRBV2 with TRBJ2-7, with 8 bases fitting TRBD1. The J segment lost 4 bases and the V segment lost 9 bases, leaving 14 bases of the junction unmatched. This CDR3 comprises 15 residues. Germline V gene data show CDR1 as SNHLY and CDR2 as FYNNEI. For the CDR3, the DNA is TGTGCCAGTGATGGGGGCCAGGGGGCGCGGTACGAGCAGTACTTC. This codes for CASDGGQGARYEQYF.

Ten or more counts support this clonotype. V and J are TRBV28 and TRBJ2-3; tentatively, D is TRBD1 or TRBD2 (5 bases each). V lost 6 bases to trimming and J lost 9 bases, with 16 bases between them. CDR3 length: 13 amino acids. CDR1 and CDR2 from the germline V gene are MDHEN and SYDVKM. CDR3 in amino acids: CASRAPNWGTQYF. CDR3 bases: TGTGCCAGCAGGGCTCCGAACTGGGGGACGCAGTATTTT.